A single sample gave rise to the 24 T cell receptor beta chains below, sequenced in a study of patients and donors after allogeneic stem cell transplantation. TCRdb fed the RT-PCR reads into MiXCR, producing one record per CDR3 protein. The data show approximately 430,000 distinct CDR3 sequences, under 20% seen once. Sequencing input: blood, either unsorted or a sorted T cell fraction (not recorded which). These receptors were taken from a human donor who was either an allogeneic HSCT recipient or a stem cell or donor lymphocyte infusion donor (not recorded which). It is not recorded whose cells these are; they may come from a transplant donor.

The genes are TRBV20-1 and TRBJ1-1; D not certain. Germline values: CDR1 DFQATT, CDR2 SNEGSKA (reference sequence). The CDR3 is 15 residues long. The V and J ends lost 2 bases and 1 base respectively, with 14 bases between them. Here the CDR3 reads CSARPDGTPNTEAFF. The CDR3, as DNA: TGCAGTGCTAGACCGGACGGAACCCCGAACACTGAAGCTTTCTTT.

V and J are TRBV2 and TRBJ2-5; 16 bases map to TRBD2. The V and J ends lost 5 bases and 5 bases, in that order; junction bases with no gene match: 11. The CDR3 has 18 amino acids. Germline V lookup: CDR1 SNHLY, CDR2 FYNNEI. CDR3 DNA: TGTGCCAGCAGTCGTTCCGGGACTAGCGGGAGGGCCCCCGAGACCCAGTACTTC. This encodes CASSRSGTSGRAPETQYF.

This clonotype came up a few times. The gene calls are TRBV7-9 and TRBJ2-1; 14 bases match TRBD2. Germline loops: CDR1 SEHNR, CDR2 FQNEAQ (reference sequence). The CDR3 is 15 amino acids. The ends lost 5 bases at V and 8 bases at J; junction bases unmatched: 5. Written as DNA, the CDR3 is TGTGCCAGCAGCCAGGGGACTAGCGGGAGCGATGAGCAGTTCTTC. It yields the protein CASSQGTSGSDEQFF.

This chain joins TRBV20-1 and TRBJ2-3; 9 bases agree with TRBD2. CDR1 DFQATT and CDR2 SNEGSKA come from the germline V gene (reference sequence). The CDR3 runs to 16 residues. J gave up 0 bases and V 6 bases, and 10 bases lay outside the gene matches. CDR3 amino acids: CSATRSSGVSTDTQYF. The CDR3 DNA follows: TGCAGTGCAACAAGATCTAGCGGGGTTAGCACAGATACGCAGTATTTT.

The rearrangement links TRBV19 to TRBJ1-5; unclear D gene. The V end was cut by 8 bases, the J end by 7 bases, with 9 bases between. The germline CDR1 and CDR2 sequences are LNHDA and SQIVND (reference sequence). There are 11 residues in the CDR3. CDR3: CASPAKQPQHF. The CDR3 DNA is TGTGCCAGTCCGGCTAAGCAGCCCCAGCATTTT. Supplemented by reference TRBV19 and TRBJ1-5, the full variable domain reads DGGITQSPKYLFRKEGQNVTLSCEQNLNHDAMYWYRQDPGQGLRLIYYSQIVNDFQKGDIAEGYSVSREKKESFPLTVTSAQKNPTAFYLCASPAKQPQHFGDGTRLSIL.

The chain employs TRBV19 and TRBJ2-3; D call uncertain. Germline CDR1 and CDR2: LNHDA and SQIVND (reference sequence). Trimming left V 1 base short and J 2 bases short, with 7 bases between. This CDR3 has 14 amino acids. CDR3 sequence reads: CASSIARDTDTQYF. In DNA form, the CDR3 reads TGTGCCAGTAGTATAGCTAGAGACACAGATACGCAGTATTTT. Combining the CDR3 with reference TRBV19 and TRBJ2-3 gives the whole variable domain DGGITQSPKYLFRKEGQNVTLSCEQNLNHDAMYWYRQDPGQGLRLIYYSQIVNDFQKGDIAEGYSVSREKKESFPLTVTSAQKNPTAFYLCASSIARDTDTQYFGPGTRLTVL.

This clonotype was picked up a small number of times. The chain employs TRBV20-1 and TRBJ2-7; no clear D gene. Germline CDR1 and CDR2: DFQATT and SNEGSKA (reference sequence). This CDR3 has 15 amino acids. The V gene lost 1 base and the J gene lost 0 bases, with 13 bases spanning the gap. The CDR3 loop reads CSARGRPPLSYEQYF. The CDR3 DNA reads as TGCAGTGCTAGAGGCCGGCCCCCTCTCTCCTACGAGCAGTACTTC.

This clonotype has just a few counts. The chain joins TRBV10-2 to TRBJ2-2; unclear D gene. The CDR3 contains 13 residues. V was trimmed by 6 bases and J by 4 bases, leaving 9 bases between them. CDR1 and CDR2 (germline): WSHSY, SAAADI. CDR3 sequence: CASRGMSTGELFF. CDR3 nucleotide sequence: TGCGCCAGCAGGGGGATGAGCACCGGGGAGCTGTTTTTT.

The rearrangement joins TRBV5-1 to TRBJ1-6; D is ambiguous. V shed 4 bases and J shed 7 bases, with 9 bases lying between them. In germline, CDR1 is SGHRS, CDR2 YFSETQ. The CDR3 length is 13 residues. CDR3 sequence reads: CASSVGSNSPLHF. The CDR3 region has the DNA TGCGCCAGCAGCGTAGGGTCGAATTCACCCCTCCACTTT.

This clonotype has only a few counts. The CDR3 DNA sequence: TGTGCCAGCAGCCAAACCGGGACAGGGAGTGAAAAACTGTTTTTT. It is translated as CASSQTGTGSEKLFF. The J gene is TRBJ1-4, the V gene TRBV4-2; 9 bases line up with TRBD1. Germline V lookup: CDR1 LGHNA, CDR2 YNFKEQ. The V segment lost 2 bases and the J segment 7 bases; nucleotides outside the gene matches: 5. This CDR3 is 15 amino acids long.

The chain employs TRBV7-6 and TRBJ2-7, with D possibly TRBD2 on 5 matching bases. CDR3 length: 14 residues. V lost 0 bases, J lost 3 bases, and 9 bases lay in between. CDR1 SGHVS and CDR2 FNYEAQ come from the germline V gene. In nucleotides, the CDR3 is TGTGCCAGCAGCTTAGCCGCCCGGGGCTACGAGCAGTACTTC. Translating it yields CASSLAARGYEQYF. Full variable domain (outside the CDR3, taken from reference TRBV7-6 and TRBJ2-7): GAGVSQSPRYKVTKRGQDVALRCDPISGHVSLYWYRQALGQGPEFLTYFNYEAQQDKSGLPNDRFSAERPEGSISTLTIQRTEQRDSAMYRCASSLAARGYEQYFGPGTRLTVT.

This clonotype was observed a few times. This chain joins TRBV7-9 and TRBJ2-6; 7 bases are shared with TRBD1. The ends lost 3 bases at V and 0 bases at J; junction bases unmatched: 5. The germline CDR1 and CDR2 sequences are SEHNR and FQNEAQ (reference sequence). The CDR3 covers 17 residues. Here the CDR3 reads CASSFGTASSGANVLTF. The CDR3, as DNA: TGTGCCAGCAGCTTCGGGACAGCATCCTCTGGGGCCAACGTCCTGACTTTC.

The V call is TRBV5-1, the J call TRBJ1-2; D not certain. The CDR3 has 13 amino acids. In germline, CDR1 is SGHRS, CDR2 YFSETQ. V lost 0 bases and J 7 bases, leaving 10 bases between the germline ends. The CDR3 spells CASSLDLAGGYTF. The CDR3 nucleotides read TGCGCCAGCAGCTTGGATTTGGCGGGTGGCTACACCTTC.

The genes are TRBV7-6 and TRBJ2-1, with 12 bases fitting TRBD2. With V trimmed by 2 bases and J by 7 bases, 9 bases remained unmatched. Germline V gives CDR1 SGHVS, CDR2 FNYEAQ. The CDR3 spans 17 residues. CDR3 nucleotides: TGTGCCAGCAGCTTAAGTACTAGCGGGGGGATCGGAAATGAGCAGTTCTTC. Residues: CASSLSTSGGIGNEQFF.

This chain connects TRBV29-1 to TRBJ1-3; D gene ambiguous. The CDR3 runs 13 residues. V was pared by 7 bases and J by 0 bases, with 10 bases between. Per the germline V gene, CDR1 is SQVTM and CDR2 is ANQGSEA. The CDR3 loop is CSADGPSGNTIYF. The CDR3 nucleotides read TGCAGCGCCGACGGACCCTCTGGAAACACCATATATTTT.

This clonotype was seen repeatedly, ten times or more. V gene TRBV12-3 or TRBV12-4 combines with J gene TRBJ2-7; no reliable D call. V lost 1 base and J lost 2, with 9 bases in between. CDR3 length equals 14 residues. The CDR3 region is CASSLGVPPYEQYF. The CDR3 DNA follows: TGTGCCAGCAGTTTAGGGGTCCCACCCTACGAGCAGTACTTC.

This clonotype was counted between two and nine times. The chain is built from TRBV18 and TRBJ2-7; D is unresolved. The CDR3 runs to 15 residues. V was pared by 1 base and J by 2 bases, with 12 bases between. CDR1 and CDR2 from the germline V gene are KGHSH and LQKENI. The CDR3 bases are TGTGCCAGCTCACCACGTCGGTGGCGGACCTACGAGCAGTACTTC. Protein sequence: CASSPRRWRTYEQYF. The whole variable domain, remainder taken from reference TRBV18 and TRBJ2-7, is NAGVMQNPRHLVRRRGQEARLRCSPMKGHSHVYWYRQLPEEGLKFMVYLQKENIIDESGMPKERFSAEFPKEGPSILRIQQVVRGDSAAYFCASSPRRWRTYEQYFGPGTRLTVT.

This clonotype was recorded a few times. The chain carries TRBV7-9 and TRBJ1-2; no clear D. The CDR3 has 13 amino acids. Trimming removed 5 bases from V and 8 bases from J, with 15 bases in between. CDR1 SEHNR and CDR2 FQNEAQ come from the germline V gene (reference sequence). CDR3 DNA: TGTGCCAGCAGCAAAGACACCCGTGGCGGCTACACCTTC. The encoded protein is CASSKDTRGGYTF.

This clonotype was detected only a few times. CDR3 protein: CASSQWAASINSPLHF. Here the CDR3 DNA reads TGCGCCAGCAGCCAATGGGCCGCCTCTATTAATTCACCCCTCCACTTT. This sequence joins TRBV4-1 and TRBJ1-6; D uncertain. In germline, CDR1 is MGHRA, CDR2 YSYEKL. Trimming left V 2 bases short and J 6 bases short, with 14 bases between. The CDR3 is made up of 16 amino acids.

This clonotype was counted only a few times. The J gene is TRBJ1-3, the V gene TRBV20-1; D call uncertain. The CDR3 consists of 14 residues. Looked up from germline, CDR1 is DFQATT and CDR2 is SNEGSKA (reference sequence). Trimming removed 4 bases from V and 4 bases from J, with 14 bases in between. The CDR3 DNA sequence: TGCAGTGCTAATGACCGAAGTACCGGAAACACCATATATTTT. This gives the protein CSANDRSTGNTIYF.

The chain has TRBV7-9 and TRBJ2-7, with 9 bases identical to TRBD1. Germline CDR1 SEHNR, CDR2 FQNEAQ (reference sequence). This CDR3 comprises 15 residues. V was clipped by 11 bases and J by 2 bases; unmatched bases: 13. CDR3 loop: CAYSFQQGATYEQYF. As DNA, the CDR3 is TGTGCCTACAGCTTCCAACAGGGGGCCACCTACGAGCAGTACTTC.

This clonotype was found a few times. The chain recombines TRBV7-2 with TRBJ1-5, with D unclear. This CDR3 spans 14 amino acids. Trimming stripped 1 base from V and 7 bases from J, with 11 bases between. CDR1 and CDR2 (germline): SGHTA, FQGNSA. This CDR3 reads CASSLVSGGQPQHF. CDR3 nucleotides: TGTGCCAGCAGCTTAGTGTCGGGAGGCCAGCCCCAGCATTTT.

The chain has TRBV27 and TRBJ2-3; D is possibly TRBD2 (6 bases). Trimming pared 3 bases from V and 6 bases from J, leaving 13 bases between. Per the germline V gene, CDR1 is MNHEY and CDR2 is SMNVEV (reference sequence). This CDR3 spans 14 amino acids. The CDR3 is CASSFLTSPDTQYF. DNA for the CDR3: TGTGCCAGCAGTTTCCTGACTAGTCCCGATACGCAGTATTTT.

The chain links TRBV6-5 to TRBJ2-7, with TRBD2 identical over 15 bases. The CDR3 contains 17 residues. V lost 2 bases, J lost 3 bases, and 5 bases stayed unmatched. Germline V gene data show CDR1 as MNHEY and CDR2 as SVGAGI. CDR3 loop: CASSYGLAGGENYEQYF. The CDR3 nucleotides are TGTGCCAGCAGTTACGGACTAGCGGGAGGGGAGAACTACGAGCAGTACTTC.